What follows are 18 T cell receptor beta chains derived from one specimen sequenced in a study of blood T cells in healthy people across ages. Combining a sample-barcoded 5' primer with a J-beta primer mix, a second PCR ran for about 7 to 12 cycles. TCRdb reanalysed the 5' RACE reads using MiXCR and keeps one entry per CDR3 protein. Seen here are 1.8 million or so distinct CDR3 sequences, roughly two fifths observed once, and the top ten hold about 21%. Sequenced material: blood. Receptors were obtained from a human donor in good health.

The chain uses TRBV20-1 and TRBJ2-3; D is possibly TRBD2 (6 bases). Between the trimmed V and J ends, which lost 3 bases and 3 bases, there was a span of 13 bases. The germline V gene encodes CDR1 DFQATT and CDR2 SNEGSKA (reference sequence). The CDR3 spans 14 residues. The CDR3 DNA follows: TGCAGTGCTAGGCTGGGCGGGGCAACAGATACGCAGTATTTT. It translates to CSARLGGATDTQYF.

The rearrangement joins TRBV7-2 to TRBJ2-7; 7 positions match TRBD1. Unmatched junction bases numbered 10, after V lost 5 bases and J lost 3 bases. CDR1 is SGHTA and CDR2 is FQGNSA in the germline V gene. The CDR3 runs to 15 residues. The CDR3 DNA sequence: TGTGCCAGCAGCACTAGTCGAGACAGGGTCTACGAGCAGTACTTC. Its protein is CASSTSRDRVYEQYF. Supplemented by reference TRBV7-2 and TRBJ2-7, the full variable domain reads GAGVSQSPSNKVTEKGKDVELRCDPISGHTALYWYRQSLGQGLEFLIYFQGNSAPDKSGLPSDRFSAERTGGSVSTLTIQRTQQEDSAVYLCASSTSRDRVYEQYFGPGTRLTVT.

V and J are TRBV20-1 and TRBJ1-6; D is unresolved. V lost 6 bases to trimming and J lost 10 bases, with 16 bases between them. CDR3 length: 13 residues. Germline lookup yields CDR1 DFQATT and CDR2 SNEGSKA (reference sequence). The CDR3 nucleotides read TGCAGTGCAAGGACGCAGATGGGATCACCCCTCCACTTT. It specifies CSARTQMGSPLHF.

This clonotype has just one count. V and J are TRBV7-2 and TRBJ2-1; D perhaps matches TRBD1 (5 bases). The CDR3 runs to 16 residues. Between the trimmed V and J ends, which lost 5 bases and 10 bases, there was a span of 24 bases. Germline CDR1 SGHTA, CDR2 FQGNSA. The CDR3 nucleotides are TGTGCCAGCAGCGAAAGTTCAGGGTTGAGCTCCTACGAGCAGTTCTTC. It yields the protein CASSESSGLSSYEQFF.

This clonotype was detected a few times. The chain combines TRBV11-2 with TRBJ1-1, with 12 nucleotides matching TRBD1. Per germline, CDR1 SGHAT and CDR2 FQNNGV. The CDR3 is 18 residues long. Trimming at V came to 0 bases and at J to 6 bases, leaving 11 bases not matched to a gene. The CDR3 nucleotides read TGTGCCAGCAGCTTAGATCCTGTCACCGGGACAGGGGGCCCTGAAGCTTTCTTT. Amino acid sequence: CASSLDPVTGTGGPEAFF.

A few counts support this clonotype. The chain combines TRBV11-2 with TRBJ2-3; D is unclear. Trimming took off 2 bases at V and 3 bases at J, with 12 bases between the two ends. The CDR3 totals 15 residues. Looked up from germline, CDR1 is SGHAT and CDR2 is FQNNGV. CDR3 amino acids: CASSLNAQRTDTQYF. The CDR3 coding sequence is TGTGCCAGCAGCTTAAATGCCCAGCGAACAGATACGCAGTATTTT.

The chain links TRBV29-1 to TRBJ2-3; D possibly corresponds to TRBD1 (6 bases). Per germline, CDR1 SQVTM and CDR2 ANQGSEA. This CDR3 is 11 amino acids long. Trimming shortened V by 4 bases and J by 9 bases, and 11 bases separated the two germline ends. The CDR3 nucleotides are TGCAGCGTTGTACAGGGTCTCACGCAGTATTTT. Its protein product is CSVVQGLTQYF.

CDR3 in DNA: TGTGCCAGCAGCAACCGCCCGGGGGATCAGCCCCAGCATTTT. Translation gives CASSNRPGDQPQHF. V and J are TRBV7-2 and TRBJ1-5; possibly TRBD1 for D (5 bases). The V end was cut by 5 bases, the J end by 5 bases, with 13 bases between. CDR3 size: 14 residues. Germline V gene data show CDR1 as SGHTA and CDR2 as FQGNSA.

The V call is TRBV12-3 or TRBV12-4, the J call TRBJ1-1; 8 bases match TRBD1. The junction had 12 bases not matched to a gene; V was cut back by 5 bases and J by 10 bases. The CDR3 contains 14 residues. The CDR3 region is CASSVQGDGDGAFF. Written as DNA, the CDR3 is TGTGCCAGCAGTGTACAGGGGGACGGTGACGGAGCTTTCTTT.

About this clonotype: The conserved final phenylalanine or tryptophan is absent from the CDR3, which likely points to a read error. This chain connects TRBV11-2 to TRBJ2-3, with 9 bases that match TRBD2. V gave up 1 base and J gave up 5 bases; unmatched junction bases: 4. CDR1 and CDR2 (germline): SGHAT, FQNNGV. The CDR3 has 15 residues. This CDR3 reads CASSLGGGAEDTQYV. DNA of the CDR3: TGTGCCAGCAGCTTAGGCGGGGGGGCGGAAGATACGCAGTATGTT.

The chain is built from TRBV20-1 and TRBJ1-3, with a possible D match to TRBD1 (6 bases). Germline CDR1 is DFQATT and CDR2 is SNEGSKA (reference sequence). Trimming pared 1 base from V and 3 bases from J, leaving 28 bases between. This CDR3 region has 20 residues. The CDR3 region has the DNA TGCAGTGCTAGAGGCCCCAATCGGCAGGGAACAGGGTACGGTGGAAACACCATATATTTT. As protein: CSARGPNRQGTGYGGNTIYF.

This clonotype was counted only a few times. The chain combines TRBV20-1 with TRBJ2-3, with 11 bases lining up with TRBD2. V shed 3 bases, J shed 3 bases, and the junction held 14 bases outside the gene matches. The germline CDR1 and CDR2 sequences are DFQATT and SNEGSKA (reference sequence). The CDR3 runs to 18 residues. The CDR3 reads CSARPTSGASWVTDTQYF. In nucleotides, the CDR3 is TGCAGTGCTAGGCCGACTAGCGGGGCCTCCTGGGTAACAGATACGCAGTATTTT.

This clonotype showed up just a few times. The V call is TRBV28, the J call TRBJ2-7; D is ambiguous. Germline V gene lookup returns CDR1 MDHEN and CDR2 SYDVKM. The CDR3 sequence is 15 residues long. V lost 1 base and J 3 bases, leaving 13 bases between the germline ends. The CDR3 protein is CASSLSAVGFYEQYF. The CDR3 coding sequence is TGTGCCAGCAGTTTATCGGCGGTTGGGTTCTACGAGCAGTACTTC.

The CDR3 loop is CASSFLQGNSPLHF. In nucleotides, the CDR3 is TGTGCCAGCAGTTTTTTACAGGGGAATTCACCCCTCCACTTT. This chain joins TRBV12-3 or TRBV12-4 and TRBJ1-6, with 7 bases aligning to TRBD1. CDR3 size: 14 residues. The ends lost 3 bases at V and 7 bases at J; junction bases unmatched: 3.

The genes are TRBV29-1 and TRBJ1-2; TRBD1 aligns across 10 bases. Per germline, CDR1 SQVTM and CDR2 ANQGSEA. Trimming cost V 3 bases and J 10 bases; bases outside gene matches: 11. The CDR3 contains 14 residues. CDR3 nucleotide sequence: TGCAGCGTTGACCCTGGACAGGGGGAGTTCGTCTACACCTTC. It encodes CSVDPGQGEFVYTF.

This clonotype was recorded once. V is TRBV20-1 and J is TRBJ1-2; unclear D gene. The CDR3 consists of 14 residues. CDR1 DFQATT and CDR2 SNEGSKA come from the germline V gene (reference sequence). The V and J ends lost 4 bases and 5 bases respectively, with 17 bases between them. The CDR3 loop reads CSATLDLENYGYTF. As DNA, the CDR3 is TGCAGTGCTACCTTAGACCTGGAAAATTATGGCTACACCTTC.

This rearrangement joins TRBV2 to TRBJ2-7, with D perhaps TRBD2 (5 bases). Deletions cut 3 bases from V and 3 bases from J, with 12 bases between. This CDR3 region has 14 residues. In germline, CDR1 is SNHLY, CDR2 FYNNEI. In nucleotides, the CDR3 is TGTGCCAGCAGTGACGGTGGGAGTCTCTACGAGCAGTACTTC. Protein sequence: CASSDGGSLYEQYF.

The V call is TRBV6-2 or TRBV6-3, the J call TRBJ1-5; D unresolved. Germline values: CDR1 MNHEY, CDR2 SVGEGT. The CDR3 length is 12 residues. V was shortened by 8 bases and J by 3 bases, with 8 bases between the two germline ends. The CDR3 DNA sequence: TGTGCCAGCCAGGATTTCAATCAGCCCCAGCATTTT. This translates into CASQDFNQPQHF.